The next 2 T cell receptor beta chains were all read from a single sample in a study of blood T cell repertoires in COVID-19. Data came from immunoSEQ multiplex PCR; TCRdb stores just in-frame clones and leaves some out. The repertoire has about 170,000 clones, about 87% of them found once; the top ten carry 0.55% to 0.6%. The specimen sequenced was peripheral blood. The receptors were gathered from a man aged 60-69 years with COVID-19, enrolled during active disease.

This rearrangement joins TRBV19 to TRBJ1-2, with a possible D match to TRBD1 (6 bases). The ends were cut back, 2 bases at V and 4 bases at J, with 17 bases in the middle. Germline V CDR1 and CDR2: LNHDA, SQIVND (reference sequence). The CDR3 loop spans 16 amino acids. CDR3 DNA: TGTGCCAGTAGTATACCAAGGACAGCGCAGACCTATGGCTACACCTTC. Translation gives CASSIPRTAQTYGYTF. Full variable domain (rest looked up from reference TRBV19 and TRBJ1-2): DGGITQSPKYLFRKEGQNVTLSCEQNLNHDAMYWYRQDPGQGLRLIYYSQIVNDFQKGDIAEGYSVSREKKESFPLTVTSAQKNPTAFYLCASSIPRTAQTYGYTFGSGTRLTVV.

The chain has TRBV28 and TRBJ1-2; weak D call: TRBD1 (5 bases). The germline CDR1 and CDR2 sequences are MDHEN and SYDVKM. The CDR3 extends over 14 amino acids. The ends were cut back, 4 bases at V and 0 bases at J, with 9 bases in the middle. CDR3 coding DNA: TGTGCCAGCAGTTCATCGGGGGCTAACTATGGCTACACCTTC. The encoded protein is CASSSSGANYGYTF.